Given below is one T cell receptor beta chain in context. Its antigen specificity is not known. No base qualities exist here, and no much larger clone lies one base off it. This sample was included in a study of cytomegalovirus exposure and HLA in healthy donors (dated by TCRdb to about 2017). About the investigation overall: According to an earlier analysis of a few hundred of the donors, 150 million to 200 million T cells yielded roughly 110 million unique TCR beta sequences and 250 to 350 Gb of sequence data. An early release that covered fewer than 800 HLA-typed donors contained approximately 300 gigabases of sequencing data and around 85 million unique TCR sequences. Of the 398 genotyped donors, 65% to 90% fell in the genetic ancestry cluster associated with self-reported Caucasian donors. The study was designed to test whether signatures of past pathogen exposure could be identified by cataloging public T cell receptors. Using immunosequencing, the study profiled T cell repertoires from 640 or so subjects and related those repertoires to cytomegalovirus serostatus. A separate validation cohort of 90 to 150 different subjects was used in addition to the approximately 700-subject first cohort. To predict cytomegalovirus infection status, the study brought together high-throughput TCR immunosequencing, statistical association of individual TCRs with disease status, and machine learning. In a later analysis, previously published TCR beta repertoires from 600 to 850 donors were re-analyzed and high-resolution HLA genotyping was added so that TCR occurrence patterns could be studied. Rather than drawing on any new phenotypic data, the later analysis identified candidate immune exposures from TCR beta sequences and the way those sequences occurred across donors. An earlier analysis of approximately 500 of the donors applied high-throughput TCR beta sequencing to assess whether each TCR beta V gene segment acted as functional or pseudogenic. Donor age, sex, ethnicity and CMV serostatus were compiled alongside the repertoire data. A later genetic analysis used genome-wide SNP genotypes for about three fifths of the 666 donors, treating that subset as a discovery cohort. Every repertoire in the discovery cohort had been generated on one and the same sequencing platform. HLA typing covered class I and class II loci at four-digit resolution. The number of typed donors differed by locus: roughly 620-640 for A, B, C, DRB1 and DQB1; approximately 520 for DQA1; 606 for DPA1; and some 470 for DPB1. Four to six DR-DQ haplotypes were handled as single units for association and clustering because linkage in the cohort was strong. Among almost 400 genotyped donors of the cohort, an average of roughly 240,000 unique TCR beta nucleotide sequences were sequenced per donor, 15% to 20% of them non-productive. The paper's findings and limits, for the study overall: Correlated functional status among segregating V segments might reflect linkage disequilibrium, but an unknown experimental factor could not be ruled out. This cohort had only TCR beta chains sequenced, and the lack of alpha or paired-chain data limited which features could be detected. In a later genetic analysis, a missense DCLRE1C variant was associated with V-gene and J-gene trimming of TCR beta chains, and the association was replicated in an independent cohort. In an earlier analysis of 587 of the donors, most TCR beta V segments appeared in productive rearrangements about 90% or about 30% of the time, broadly matching IMGT annotations. In a later analysis, several top co-occurrence clusters were reported to appear linked to parvovirus B19, influenza, CMV and Epstein-Barr virus. While some public TCRs were present in many individuals, most TCR sequences turned up only very rarely across donors. The authors suggested that the approach could potentially be generalized to other disease states and immunological phenotypes. Most CMV-associated TCR beta chains appeared to be HLA-restricted in a later analysis, and the HLA associations seemed to be driven largely by CMV exposure. Because HLA typing was unavailable for some donors at each locus, only the typed subset was used in association tests. Some IMGT-functional V segments, including TRBV6-2 and TRBV6-3, could not be told apart with the 87-base-pair reads, so those segments were excluded. Because counts were too low, some 17 rarely observed V segments, including chromosome 9 orphons, were left out of the earlier analysis of 587 of the donors. A further reported finding was that TCR beta sequences accurately predicted the HLA-A and HLA-B alleles for most subjects in the first cohort. CMV serostatus was the only immune exposure information available for the cohort. In a later analysis, TCR association rates were found to vary across HLA loci, with the most associated TCRs seen for DRB1 alleles and the fewest for HLA-C alleles. The classifier was reported to diagnose cytomegalovirus status with high specificity and sensitivity in both the original cohort and the validation cohort. Specific HLA alleles were associated with 15,000 to 20,000 TCR beta sequences at a false discovery rate of 0.05 in a later analysis. Compared with the roughly 670-donor mean, donors in an Asian-associated ancestry cluster had fewer N-insertions in productive TCRs, according to a later genetic analysis. Roughly uniform sequencing depth across donors was assumed in presence/absence analyses, although this assumption may not hold. A total of fewer than 200 TCR beta chains were listed by the study as associated with cytomegalovirus. Three of the identified cytomegalovirus-associated TCR beta chains were confirmed in vitro to be specific for cytomegalovirus antigens. The sequencing pipeline was judged likely to have produced a cluster of highly shared sequence variants as a technical artifact. Compared with equally common non-associated chains, HLA-associated TCR beta chains in a later analysis were more clonally expanded and had lower generation probabilities. When HLA alleles, especially DR and DQ, strongly co-occurred, attributing TCR associations to individual alleles was difficult.

The cohort was made up of 666 healthy bone marrow donors. All cohort members were sampled while nominally healthy, although unrecorded immune exposures were likely present. The donor tested CMV seronegative and was one of the 352 seronegative cohort members. Each donor provided a peripheral blood sample, and peripheral blood mononuclear cells were used for TCR beta sequencing. The Qiagen DNeasy Blood Extraction Kit was used to extract genomic DNA from the blood cell samples. The library was obtained by the immunoSEQ multiplex PCR assay. A mixture of 60 forward primers for TCR Vbeta segments and 13 reverse primers for TCR Jbeta segments was used in the multiplex PCR. A multiplex PCR assay on genomic DNA amplified the CDR3 region of rearranged TCR beta genes. The Illumina HiSeq System was used to sequence the amplified TCR beta libraries as 87-base-pair reads. On the study's bioinformatics: Across the 500 to 750 repertoires, a later analysis counted around 80 million unique TCR beta chains, approximately 10 million of which were shared by at least two donors. To remove PCR and sequencing errors, raw reads were error-corrected and collapsed into unique sequences using a nearest-neighbor algorithm that merged closely related sequences. Alignment of CDR3 sequences to IMGT reference sequences was used to assign V, D and J gene segments. For a sequence to be retained, at least a six-nucleotide match to both a V gene segment and a J gene segment was required. Rearrangements were called productive when the CDR3 lacked stop codons and stayed in frame with V and J; all others were non-productive. CDR3 was defined according to IMGT convention as the region running from the second conserved V-encoded cysteine to the conserved J-encoded phenylalanine. The earlier analysis of 500 to 650 of the donors excluded any sequence lacking an unambiguous match to a single V gene segment. An earlier analysis of 587 of the donors classified V segments as functional when productive rearrangements were above 56.7% and as segregating when the standard deviation between donors was above 5%. A statistical classification framework was developed to diagnose cytomegalovirus status using the catalog of TCR beta chain sequences. In a later analysis, V and J genes were assigned by comparing TCR nucleotide sequences against IMGT/GENE-DB human TR gene sequences. A later analysis assigned CDR3 sequences and most-parsimonious VDJ recombination scenarios with the TCRdist pipeline. A later analysis defined each TCR beta chain by its CDR3 amino acid sequence plus V-gene family, and excluded reads lacking a unique V-gene family. As a way to deal with suspected cross-contamination and a sequencing artifact, a later analysis dropped hundreds of nucleotide sequences that were highly shared and had low generation probability. For each public chain, a later analysis derived a clonal expansion index from normalized ranks of inferred template counts within each repertoire. In a later analysis, generation probabilities were computed using a VDJ recombination model fitted to out-of-frame rearrangements, and the results were checked against IGoR. In a later analysis, hypergeometric tests were used to score TCR-TCR, TCR-HLA and TCR-CMV co-occurrence, with a repertoire-size bias correction applied to TCR pairs. False discovery rates were estimated in a later analysis by permuting HLA or CMV assignments 20 times. In a later analysis, co-occurring TCRs were grouped using DBSCAN, with TCRdist sequence similarity added in when clustering inside HLA-allele-positive subsets. Repertoires with fewer than 30,000 or more than 120,000 public chains, plus five repertoires with anomalous nucleotide sharing, were excluded from co-occurrence clustering. Not all clones reach the TCRdb copy of this immuneACCESS table, which keeps in-frame sequences only. Checked studies attribute under half of the gap to unresolved V genes and leave the rest unexplained. That table supplies the V and J calls and clone size; D and trimming were determined from the DNA. Across this sample there are about 140,000 clones, with around four fifths seen only once. The top ten clonotypes cover around 2% of the sample.

The CDR3 measures 14 amino acids from cysteine to phenylalanine. Only CDR3 DNA is held: 42 bases, read in frame from base 1. The germline V gene (reference sequence) provides CDR1 WNHNN and CDR2 SYGVQD. Trimming accounts for 6 bases at V and 4 bases at J, while the number of junction bases matched to no gene is 4. Here the chain combines TRBV10-1 and TRBJ2-3; 10 junctional bases match TRBD1. The TCR was taken from a man between 25 and 39 years old in good health and CMV-seronegative. The specimen sequenced was PBMCs. The sequence in DNA is TGCGCCAGCAGCAGGACAGGGGGAGCAGATACGCAGTATTTT. This translates into CASSRTGGADTQYF.